This T cell receptor (beta chain) was recovered during a study of cytomegalovirus exposure and HLA in healthy donors. The CDR3 contains 12 residues. Trimming took 8 bases from V and 9 from J, leaving 16 bases between them. The germline V gene has CDR1 MDHEN and CDR2 SYDVKM. With regard to this clone: The target antigen is unknown.

A roughly 120-subject validation cohort, separate from the roughly 700-subject first cohort, supplied the donors. Study outcomes and limitations: Both high specificity and high sensitivity reportedly marked the classifier's diagnosis of cytomegalovirus status. The study listed around 150 cytomegalovirus-associated TCR beta chains. In a later analysis, first-cohort TCR clusters were found to tend to co-occur in the 120 or so validation repertoires.

Produced via immunoSEQ multiplex PCR; TCRdb's table is partial and in-frame only. The table includes 99,000 or so clones, roughly 86% detected once. The sequence derives from a woman between 18 and 29 years old in good health and CMV-seropositive. Specimen: PBMCs. The rearrangement uses TRBV28 and TRBJ1-2; TRBD1 is a possible D gene (5 bases). The CDR3 nucleotides read TGTGCCAGCGGGCAGGGAACCCTAAGCTACACCTTC. It translates to CASGQGTLSYTF.